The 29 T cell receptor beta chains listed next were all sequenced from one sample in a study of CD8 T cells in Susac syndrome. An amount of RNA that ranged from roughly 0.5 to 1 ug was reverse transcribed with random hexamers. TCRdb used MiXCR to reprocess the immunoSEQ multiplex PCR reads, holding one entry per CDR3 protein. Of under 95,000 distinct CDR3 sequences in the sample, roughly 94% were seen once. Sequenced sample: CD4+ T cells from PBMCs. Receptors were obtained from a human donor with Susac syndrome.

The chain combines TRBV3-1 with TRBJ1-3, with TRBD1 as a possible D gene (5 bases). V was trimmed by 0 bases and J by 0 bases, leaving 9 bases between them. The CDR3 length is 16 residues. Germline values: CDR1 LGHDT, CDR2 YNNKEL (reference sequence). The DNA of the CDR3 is TGTGCCAGCAGCCAAGATGGGGGAATCTCTGGAAACACCATATATTTT. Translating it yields CASSQDGGISGNTIYF.

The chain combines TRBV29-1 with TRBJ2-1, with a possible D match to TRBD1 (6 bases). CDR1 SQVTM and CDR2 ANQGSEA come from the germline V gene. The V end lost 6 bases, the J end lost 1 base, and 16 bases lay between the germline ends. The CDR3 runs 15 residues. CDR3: CSVLESGVSYNEQFF. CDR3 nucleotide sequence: TGCAGCGTGCTGGAATCAGGGGTATCCTACAATGAGCAGTTCTTC.

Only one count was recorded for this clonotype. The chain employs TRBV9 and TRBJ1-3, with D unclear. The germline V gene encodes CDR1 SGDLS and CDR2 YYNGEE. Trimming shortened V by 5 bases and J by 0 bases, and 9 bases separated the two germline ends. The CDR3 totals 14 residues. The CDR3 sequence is CASSQKPSGNTIYF. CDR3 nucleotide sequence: TGTGCCAGCAGTCAGAAACCCTCTGGAAACACCATATATTTT.

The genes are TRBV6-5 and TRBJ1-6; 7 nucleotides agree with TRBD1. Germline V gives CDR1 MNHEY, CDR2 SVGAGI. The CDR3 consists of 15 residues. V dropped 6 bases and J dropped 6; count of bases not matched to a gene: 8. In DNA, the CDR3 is TGTGCCAGCAGGCGCCCAGCAGGGGGTAATTCACCCCTCCACTTT. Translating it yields CASRRPAGGNSPLHF.

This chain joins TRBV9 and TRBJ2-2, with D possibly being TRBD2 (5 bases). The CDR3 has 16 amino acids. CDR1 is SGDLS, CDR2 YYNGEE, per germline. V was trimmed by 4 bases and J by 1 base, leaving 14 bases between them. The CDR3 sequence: CASSPPFGGNTGELFF. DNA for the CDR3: TGTGCCAGCAGCCCTCCGTTCGGAGGGAACACCGGGGAGCTGTTTTTT.

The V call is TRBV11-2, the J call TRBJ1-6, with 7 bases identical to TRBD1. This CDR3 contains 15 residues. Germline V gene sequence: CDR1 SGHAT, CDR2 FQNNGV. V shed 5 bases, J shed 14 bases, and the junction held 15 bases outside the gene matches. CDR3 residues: CASSPEQGRGITLHF. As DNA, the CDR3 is TGTGCCAGCAGCCCCGAACAGGGGCGCGGGATCACCCTCCACTTT.

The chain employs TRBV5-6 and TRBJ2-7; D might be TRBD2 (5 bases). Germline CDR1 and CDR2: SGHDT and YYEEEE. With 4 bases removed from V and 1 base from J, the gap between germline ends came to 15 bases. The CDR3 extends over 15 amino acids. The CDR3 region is CASSPRTRVSYEQYF. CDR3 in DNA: TGTGCCAGCAGCCCCCGTACGAGGGTATCCTACGAGCAGTACTTC.

CDR3 bases: TGCGCCAGCAGCCAAGATGGGAGGACGTCACCCCTCCACTTT. This gives the protein CASSQDGRTSPLHF. The chain combines TRBV4-1 with TRBJ1-6; the D is unclear. The germline V gene has CDR1 MGHRA and CDR2 YSYEKL. The CDR3 is 14 amino acids. The ends were cut back, 0 bases at V and 10 bases at J, with 10 bases in the middle.

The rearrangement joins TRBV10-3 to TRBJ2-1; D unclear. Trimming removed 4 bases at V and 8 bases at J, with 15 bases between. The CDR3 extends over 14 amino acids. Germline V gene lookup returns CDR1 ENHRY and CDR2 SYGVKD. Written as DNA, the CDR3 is TGTGCCATCAGTGGGCGACTGAATGTAGATGAGCAGTTCTTC. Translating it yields CAISGRLNVDEQFF.

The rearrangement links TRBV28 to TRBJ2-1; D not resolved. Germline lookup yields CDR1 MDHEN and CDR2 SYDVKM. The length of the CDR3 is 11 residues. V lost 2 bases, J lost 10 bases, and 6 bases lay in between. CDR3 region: CASSLNGEQFF. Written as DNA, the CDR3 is TGTGCCAGCAGTTTAAACGGCGAGCAGTTCTTC.

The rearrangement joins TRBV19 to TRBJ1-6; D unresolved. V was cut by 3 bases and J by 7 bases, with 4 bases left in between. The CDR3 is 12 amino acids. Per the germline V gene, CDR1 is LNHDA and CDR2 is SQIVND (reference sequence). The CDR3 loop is CASSIENSPLHF. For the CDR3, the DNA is TGTGCCAGTAGTATCGAGAATTCACCCCTCCACTTT. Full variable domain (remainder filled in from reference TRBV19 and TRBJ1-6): DGGITQSPKYLFRKEGQNVTLSCEQNLNHDAMYWYRQDPGQGLRLIYYSQIVNDFQKGDIAEGYSVSREKKESFPLTVTSAQKNPTAFYLCASSIENSPLHFGNGTRLTVT.

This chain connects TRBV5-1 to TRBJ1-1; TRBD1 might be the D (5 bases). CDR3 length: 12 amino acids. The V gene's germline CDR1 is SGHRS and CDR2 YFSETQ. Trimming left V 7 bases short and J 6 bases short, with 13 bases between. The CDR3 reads CASSEGPPEAFF. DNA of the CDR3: TGCGCCAGCTCAGAGGGACCACCTGAAGCTTTCTTT.

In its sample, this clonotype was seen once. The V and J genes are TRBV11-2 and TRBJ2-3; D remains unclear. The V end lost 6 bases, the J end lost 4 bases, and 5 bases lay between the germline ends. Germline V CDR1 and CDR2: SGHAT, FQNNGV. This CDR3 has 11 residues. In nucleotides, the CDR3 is TGTGCCAGCAGTTTCTCAGATACGCAGTATTTT. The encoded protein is CASSFSDTQYF.

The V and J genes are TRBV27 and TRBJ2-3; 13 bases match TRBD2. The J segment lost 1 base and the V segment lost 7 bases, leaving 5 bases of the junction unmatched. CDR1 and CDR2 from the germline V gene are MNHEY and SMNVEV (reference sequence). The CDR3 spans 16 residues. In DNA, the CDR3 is TGTGCCAGCACCGGACTAGCGGGGGTTCGCACAGATACGCAGTATTTT. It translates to CASTGLAGVRTDTQYF.

This chain's CDR3 is CASRRGSLSYEQYF. Written as DNA, the CDR3 is TGTGCCAGCAGAAGGGGCTCCCTCTCCTACGAGCAGTACTTC. The chain carries TRBV6-5 and TRBJ2-7; D perhaps matches TRBD1 (5 bases). Trimming shortened V by 6 bases and J by 0 bases, and 12 bases separated the two germline ends. Germline assignment: CDR1 MNHEY and CDR2 SVGAGI. The CDR3 is 14 residues long.

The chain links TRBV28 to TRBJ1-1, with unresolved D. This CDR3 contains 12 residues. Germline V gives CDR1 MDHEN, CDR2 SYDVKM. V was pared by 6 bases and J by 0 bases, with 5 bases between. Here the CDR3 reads CASRQVNTEAFF. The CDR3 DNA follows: TGTGCCAGCAGGCAGGTGAACACTGAAGCTTTCTTT.

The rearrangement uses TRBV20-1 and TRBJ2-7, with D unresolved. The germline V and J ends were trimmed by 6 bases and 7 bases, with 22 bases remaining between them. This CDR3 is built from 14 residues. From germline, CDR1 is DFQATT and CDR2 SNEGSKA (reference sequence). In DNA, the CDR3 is TGCAGTGCAAAGGTTGGCCAGCAATGGGGTGAGCAGTACTTC. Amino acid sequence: CSAKVGQQWGEQYF.

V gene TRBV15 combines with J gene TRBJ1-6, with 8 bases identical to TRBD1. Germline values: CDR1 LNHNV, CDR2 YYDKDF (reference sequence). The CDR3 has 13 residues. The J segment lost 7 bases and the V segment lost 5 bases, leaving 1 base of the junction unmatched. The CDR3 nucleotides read TGTGCCACCAGCGACAGGGGAAATTCACCCCTCCACTTT. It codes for CATSDRGNSPLHF.

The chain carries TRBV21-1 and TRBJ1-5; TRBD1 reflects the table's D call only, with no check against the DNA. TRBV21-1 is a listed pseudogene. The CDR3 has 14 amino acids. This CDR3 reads CASSMVGGAQPQHF. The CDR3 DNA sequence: TGTGCCAGCAGCATGGTAGGGGGTGCGCAGCCCCAGCATTTT.

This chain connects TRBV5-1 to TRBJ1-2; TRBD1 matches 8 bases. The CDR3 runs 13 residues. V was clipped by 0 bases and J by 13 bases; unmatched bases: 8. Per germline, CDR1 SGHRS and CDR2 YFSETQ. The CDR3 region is CASSLEGTGLSTF. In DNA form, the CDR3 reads TGCGCCAGCAGCTTGGAGGGGACAGGACTCTCCACCTTC. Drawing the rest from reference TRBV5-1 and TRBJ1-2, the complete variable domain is KAGVTQTPRYLIKTRGQQVTLSCSPISGHRSVSWYQQTPGQGLQFLFEYFSETQRNKGNFPGRFSGRQFSNSRSEMNVSTLELGDSALYLCASSLEGTGLSTFGSGTRLTVV.

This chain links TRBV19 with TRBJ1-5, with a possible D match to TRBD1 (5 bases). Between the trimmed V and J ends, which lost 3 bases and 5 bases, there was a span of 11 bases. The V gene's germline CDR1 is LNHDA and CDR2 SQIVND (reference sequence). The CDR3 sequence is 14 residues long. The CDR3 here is CASSMRDGYQPQHF. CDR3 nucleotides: TGTGCCAGTAGTATGAGGGACGGTTATCAGCCCCAGCATTTT.

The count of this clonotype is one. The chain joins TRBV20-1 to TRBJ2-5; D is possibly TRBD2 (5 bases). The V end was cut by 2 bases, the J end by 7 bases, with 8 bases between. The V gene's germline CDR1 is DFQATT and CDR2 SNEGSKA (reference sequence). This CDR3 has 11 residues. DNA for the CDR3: TGCAGTGCTAGAACACGGGGGACCCAGTACTTC. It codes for CSARTRGTQYF.

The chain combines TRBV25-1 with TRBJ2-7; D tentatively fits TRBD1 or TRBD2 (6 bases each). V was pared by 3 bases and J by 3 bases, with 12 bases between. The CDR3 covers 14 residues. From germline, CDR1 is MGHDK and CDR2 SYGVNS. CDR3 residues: CASSEGGLNYEQYF. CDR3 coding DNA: TGTGCCAGCAGTGAGGGGGGCTTGAACTACGAGCAGTACTTC.

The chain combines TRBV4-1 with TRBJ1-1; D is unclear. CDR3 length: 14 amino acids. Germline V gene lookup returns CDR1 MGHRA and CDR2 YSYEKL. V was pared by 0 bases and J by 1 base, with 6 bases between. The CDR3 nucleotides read TGCGCCAGCAGCCAAGACACTCGGAACACTGAAGCTTTCTTT. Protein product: CASSQDTRNTEAFF.

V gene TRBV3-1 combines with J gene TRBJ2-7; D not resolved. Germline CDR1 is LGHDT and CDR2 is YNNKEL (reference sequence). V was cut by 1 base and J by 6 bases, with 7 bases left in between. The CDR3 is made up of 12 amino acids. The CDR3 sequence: CASSQVDSEQYF. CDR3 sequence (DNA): TGTGCCAGCAGCCAAGTGGATAGCGAGCAGTACTTC.

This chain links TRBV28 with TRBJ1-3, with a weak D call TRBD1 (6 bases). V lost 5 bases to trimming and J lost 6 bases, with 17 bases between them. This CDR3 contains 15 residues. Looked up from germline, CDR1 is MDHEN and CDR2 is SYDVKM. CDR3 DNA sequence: TGTGCCAGCAGTCTCCCGGGACATGGAGTAAACACCATATATTTT. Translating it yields CASSLPGHGVNTIYF.

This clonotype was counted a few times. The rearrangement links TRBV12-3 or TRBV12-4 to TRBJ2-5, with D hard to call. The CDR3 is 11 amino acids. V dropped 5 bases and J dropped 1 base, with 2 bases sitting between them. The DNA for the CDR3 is TGTGCCAGCAGTATCCAAGAGACCCAGTACTTC. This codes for CASSIQETQYF.

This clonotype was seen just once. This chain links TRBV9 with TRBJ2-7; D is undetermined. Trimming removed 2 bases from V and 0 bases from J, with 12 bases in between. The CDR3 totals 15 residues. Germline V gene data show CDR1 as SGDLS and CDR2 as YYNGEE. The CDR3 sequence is CASSVSGDISYEQYF. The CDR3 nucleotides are TGTGCCAGCAGCGTGTCGGGTGACATCTCCTACGAGCAGTACTTC.

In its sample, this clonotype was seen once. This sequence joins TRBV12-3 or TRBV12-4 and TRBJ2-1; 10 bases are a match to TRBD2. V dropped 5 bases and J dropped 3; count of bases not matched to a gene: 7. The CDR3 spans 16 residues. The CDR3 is CASSNPSGGRYNEQFF. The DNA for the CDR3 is TGTGCCAGCAGTAATCCTAGCGGGGGCCGCTACAATGAGCAGTTCTTC.